The 20 T cell receptor beta chains presented below share a single source sample, sequenced in a study of HIV-infected patients and healthy controls. Roughly three months, about 14 weeks, into antiretroviral therapy, follow-up blood was collected. No cell fractionation was done, so the repertoire covers all unsorted peripheral blood T cells. cDNA was made from approximately 500 ng RNA using alpha and beta constant primers. Using multiplexing indices, alpha and beta chain libraries were generated apart by chain-specific third strand synthesis. TCRdb ran MiXCR on the 5' RACE reads and lists one entry per CDR3 protein. The table includes roughly 9,000 distinct CDR3 sequences, about 9% detected once. The source material was blood, sampled during antiretroviral therapy. The receptors were sampled from an adult with HIV infection.

This clonotype is medium-sized. V is TRBV4-1 and J is TRBJ2-5; 10 nucleotides match TRBD1. V was clipped by 0 bases and J by 3 bases; unmatched bases: 1. The germline CDR1 and CDR2 sequences are MGHRA and YSYEKL. CDR3 size: 15 residues. This CDR3 reads CASSQEDRGKETQYF. Written as DNA, the CDR3 is TGCGCCAGCAGCCAAGAGGACAGGGGGAAAGAGACCCAGTACTTC.

This clonotype occurred many times. The chain couples TRBV14 to TRBJ1-1; the D is unclear. The CDR3 runs 16 residues. Per germline, CDR1 SGHDN and CDR2 FVKESK. Trimming took off 0 bases at V and 5 bases at J, with 16 bases between the two ends. CDR3 sequence: CASSQDLTVLRTEAFF. CDR3 nucleotide sequence: TGTGCCAGCAGCCAAGATCTTACGGTTCTTAGGACTGAAGCTTTCTTT. The full variable domain, completed using reference TRBV14 and TRBJ1-1, is EAGVTQFPSHSVIEKGQTVTLRCDPISGHDNLYWYRRVMGKEIKFLLHFVKESKQDESGMPNNRFLAERTGGTYSTLKVQPAELEDSGVYFCASSQDLTVLRTEAFFGQGTRLTVV.

By sample share, this clonotype is medium-sized. This chain connects TRBV5-1 to TRBJ2-1; tentatively, D is TRBD1 or TRBD2 (5 bases each). The CDR3 has 12 amino acids. V was cut by 0 bases and J by 12 bases, with 10 bases left in between. Germline CDR1 reads SGHRS; CDR2 reads YFSETQ. CDR3 DNA sequence: TGCGCCAGCAGCTTGGAGGGGACCTCGCAGTTCTTC. It translates to CASSLEGTSQFF.

This clonotype was seen at least ten times. The chain links TRBV30 to TRBJ2-7; possible D gene TRBD1, 6 bases. The CDR3 sequence is 12 residues long. Germline V gene lookup returns CDR1 GTSNPN and CDR2 SVGIG (reference sequence). The V gene lost 2 bases and the J gene lost 4 bases, with 9 bases spanning the gap. The CDR3 sequence is CAWSRDIYEQYV. The CDR3 DNA sequence: TGTGCCTGGAGTAGGGACATTTACGAGCAGTACGTC.

As to this clonotype: At one end, the junction sequence differs from germline, possibly due to a read error. V is TRBV7-2 and J is TRBJ1-2; no firm D call. This CDR3 is built from 13 residues. Germline V gene lookup returns CDR1 SGHTA and CDR2 FQGNSA. The CDR3 DNA reads as TGTGCCAGCAGCTTAGAGAGGACCGGTGGCTGCACCTTC. Translation: CASSLERTGGCTF.

This clonotype appeared a single time. V usage is TRBV19 and J usage is TRBJ1-2; D is uncertain. The CDR3 is 13 amino acids. The V and J ends lost 6 bases and 0 bases respectively, with 8 bases between them. Germline loops: CDR1 LNHDA, CDR2 SQIVND (reference sequence). DNA for the CDR3: TGTGCCAGTAGATTTCGCGCTAACTATGGCTACACCTTC. This translates into CASRFRANYGYTF.

This clonotype is medium-sized within its sample. The chain has TRBV19 and TRBJ2-3, with 8 bases aligning to TRBD1. Germline V gene lookup returns CDR1 LNHDA and CDR2 SQIVND (reference sequence). With 4 bases clipped from V and 2 bases from J, the junction kept 2 bases outside the gene matches. The CDR3 totals 14 residues. CDR3 DNA sequence: TGTGCCAGTAGTACCCAGGGGGCCACAGATACGCAGTATTTT. Translating gives CASSTQGATDTQYF.

This clonotype appeared many times. The V call is TRBV7-2, the J call TRBJ2-1; 7 nucleotides line up with TRBD2. The CDR3 contains 15 residues. Per the germline V gene, CDR1 is SGHTA and CDR2 is FQGNSA. With 5 bases clipped from V and 4 bases from J, the junction kept 8 bases outside the gene matches. In nucleotides, the CDR3 is TGTGCCAGCAGCCCCCGGGACTACCTTTACAATGAGCAGTTCTTC. Its protein is CASSPRDYLYNEQFF.

This clonotype is labeled as medium-sized. The chain links TRBV10-3 to TRBJ1-1, with D tentatively TRBD1 (6 bases). The V and J ends lost 7 bases and 3 bases respectively, with 21 bases between them. This CDR3 contains 16 residues. Germline assignment: CDR1 ENHRY and CDR2 SYGVKD. The CDR3 DNA reads as TGTGCCATCACGACAACAGGGTTTGGTACGGACACTGAAGCTTTCTTT. Its translation: CAITTTGFGTDTEAFF.

This clonotype was seen many times. This rearrangement joins TRBV24-1 to TRBJ2-1; D is tentatively TRBD1 or TRBD2 (5 bases each). The germline CDR1 and CDR2 sequences are KGHDR and SFDVKD. The CDR3 sequence is 14 residues long. V lost 3 bases and J 3 bases, leaving 8 bases between the germline ends. CDR3 sequence reads: CATSDGGDYNEQFF. Here the CDR3 DNA reads TGTGCCACCAGTGATGGGGGAGACTACAATGAGCAGTTCTTC.

At least ten counts were recorded for this clonotype. The V and J genes are TRBV3-1 and TRBJ1-1; possible D gene TRBD1, 5 bases. Deletions cut 1 base from V and 6 bases from J, with 9 bases between. CDR3 size: 13 residues. CDR1 LGHDT and CDR2 YNNKEL come from the germline V gene (reference sequence). CDR3 sequence: CASSQGDRAEAFF. As DNA, the CDR3 is TGTGCCAGCAGCCAAGGGGACCGGGCTGAAGCTTTCTTT.

By frequency in the sample, this clonotype is medium-sized. V and J are TRBV28 and TRBJ2-5, with 9 bases identical to TRBD1. Germline V gene lookup returns CDR1 MDHEN and CDR2 SYDVKM. With V trimmed by 5 bases and J by 3 bases, 1 base remained unmatched. The CDR3 consists of 13 residues. As DNA, the CDR3 is TGTGCCAGCAGTCGGGACAGGGAAGAGACCCAGTACTTC. Protein: CASSRDREETQYF.

This clonotype showed up many times. V and J are TRBV5-5 and TRBJ2-5; perhaps TRBD2 as D (5 bases). Per germline, CDR1 SGHKS and CDR2 YYEKEE (reference sequence). The CDR3 extends over 14 amino acids. V was cut by 2 bases and J by 0 bases, with 8 bases left in between. This CDR3 is CASSFASNQETQYF. CDR3 nucleotides: TGTGCCAGCAGCTTTGCTAGCAACCAAGAGACCCAGTACTTC.

By share, this clonotype counts as medium-sized. This chain links TRBV21-1 with TRBJ1-5; the table's D call, TRBD1, has no DNA check behind it. TRBV21-1 is tagged as a pseudogene. This CDR3 is built from 15 residues. The CDR3 DNA is TGTGCCAGCAGCAAGAAGCGCAGGGGGTTAGAGCCCCAGCATTTT. Protein sequence: CASSKKRRGLEPQHF.

This clonotype was detected a few times. The chain couples TRBV5-1 to TRBJ2-3; D perhaps matches TRBD2 (5 bases). The CDR3 has 11 residues. Germline-derived CDR1 and CDR2 are SGHRS and YFSETQ. Trimming removed 7 bases at V and 5 bases at J, with 8 bases between. The CDR3 sequence is CASGRGDTQYF. Here the CDR3 DNA reads TGCGCCAGCGGTCGGGGAGATACGCAGTATTTT.

This clonotype is termed medium-sized (0.01 to 0.1%). The gene calls are TRBV24-1 and TRBJ2-1; TRBD2 is a possible D gene (5 bases). The ends were cut back, 12 bases at V and 5 bases at J, with 10 bases in the middle. Germline loops: CDR1 KGHDR, CDR2 SFDVKD. This CDR3 comprises 11 residues. The CDR3 DNA is TGTGCCGCATCGGGGAACAATGAGCAGTTCTTC. Amino acid sequence: CAASGNNEQFF.

There are many counts of this clonotype. This rearrangement joins TRBV7-2 to TRBJ2-2; D not resolved. V dropped 0 bases and J dropped 2 bases, with 4 bases sitting between them. This CDR3 is built from 14 residues. Germline CDR1 SGHTA, CDR2 FQGNSA. The CDR3 coding sequence is TGTGCCAGCAGCTTAGCTTATAACACCGGGGAGCTGTTTTTT. It translates to CASSLAYNTGELFF. Supplemented by reference TRBV7-2 and TRBJ2-2, the full variable domain reads GAGVSQSPSNKVTEKGKDVELRCDPISGHTALYWYRQSLGQGLEFLIYFQGNSAPDKSGLPSDRFSAERTGGSVSTLTIQRTQQEDSAVYLCASSLAYNTGELFFGEGSRLTVL.

CDR3 amino acids: CASSYTGTARNQPQHF. The CDR3, as DNA: TGTGCCAGCAGCTACACCGGGACAGCTCGCAATCAGCCCCAGCATTTT. The chain couples TRBV7-9 to TRBJ1-5; 7 nucleotides line up with TRBD1. Trimming took 4 bases from V and 2 from J; bases not matched to a gene: 8. Germline V gives CDR1 SEHNR, CDR2 FQNEAQ (reference sequence). The CDR3 extends over 16 amino acids.

This clonotype was seen repeatedly, ten times or more. The CDR3 region is CASSSSPRGTDGYTF. CDR3 in DNA: TGTGCCAGCAGCTCCTCCCCCCGTGGGACAGATGGCTACACCTTC. This chain uses TRBV7-3 with TRBJ1-2; 7 bases are a match to TRBD1. V shed 4 bases and J 6 bases; nucleotides not matched to a gene: 11. CDR1 and CDR2 from the germline V gene are SGHTA and FQGTGA. CDR3 length equals 15 residues.

This clonotype was seen ten or more times. The V and J genes are TRBV5-1 and TRBJ1-2, with TRBD1 matching over 8 bases. Germline-derived CDR1 and CDR2 are SGHRS and YFSETQ. There are 14 residues in the CDR3. The V gene end was trimmed by 2 bases and the J gene end by 3 bases; junction bases not matched to a gene: 3. CDR3 amino acids: CASSLKTGDYGYTF. In nucleotides, the CDR3 is TGCGCCAGCAGCTTAAAGACAGGGGACTATGGCTACACCTTC.